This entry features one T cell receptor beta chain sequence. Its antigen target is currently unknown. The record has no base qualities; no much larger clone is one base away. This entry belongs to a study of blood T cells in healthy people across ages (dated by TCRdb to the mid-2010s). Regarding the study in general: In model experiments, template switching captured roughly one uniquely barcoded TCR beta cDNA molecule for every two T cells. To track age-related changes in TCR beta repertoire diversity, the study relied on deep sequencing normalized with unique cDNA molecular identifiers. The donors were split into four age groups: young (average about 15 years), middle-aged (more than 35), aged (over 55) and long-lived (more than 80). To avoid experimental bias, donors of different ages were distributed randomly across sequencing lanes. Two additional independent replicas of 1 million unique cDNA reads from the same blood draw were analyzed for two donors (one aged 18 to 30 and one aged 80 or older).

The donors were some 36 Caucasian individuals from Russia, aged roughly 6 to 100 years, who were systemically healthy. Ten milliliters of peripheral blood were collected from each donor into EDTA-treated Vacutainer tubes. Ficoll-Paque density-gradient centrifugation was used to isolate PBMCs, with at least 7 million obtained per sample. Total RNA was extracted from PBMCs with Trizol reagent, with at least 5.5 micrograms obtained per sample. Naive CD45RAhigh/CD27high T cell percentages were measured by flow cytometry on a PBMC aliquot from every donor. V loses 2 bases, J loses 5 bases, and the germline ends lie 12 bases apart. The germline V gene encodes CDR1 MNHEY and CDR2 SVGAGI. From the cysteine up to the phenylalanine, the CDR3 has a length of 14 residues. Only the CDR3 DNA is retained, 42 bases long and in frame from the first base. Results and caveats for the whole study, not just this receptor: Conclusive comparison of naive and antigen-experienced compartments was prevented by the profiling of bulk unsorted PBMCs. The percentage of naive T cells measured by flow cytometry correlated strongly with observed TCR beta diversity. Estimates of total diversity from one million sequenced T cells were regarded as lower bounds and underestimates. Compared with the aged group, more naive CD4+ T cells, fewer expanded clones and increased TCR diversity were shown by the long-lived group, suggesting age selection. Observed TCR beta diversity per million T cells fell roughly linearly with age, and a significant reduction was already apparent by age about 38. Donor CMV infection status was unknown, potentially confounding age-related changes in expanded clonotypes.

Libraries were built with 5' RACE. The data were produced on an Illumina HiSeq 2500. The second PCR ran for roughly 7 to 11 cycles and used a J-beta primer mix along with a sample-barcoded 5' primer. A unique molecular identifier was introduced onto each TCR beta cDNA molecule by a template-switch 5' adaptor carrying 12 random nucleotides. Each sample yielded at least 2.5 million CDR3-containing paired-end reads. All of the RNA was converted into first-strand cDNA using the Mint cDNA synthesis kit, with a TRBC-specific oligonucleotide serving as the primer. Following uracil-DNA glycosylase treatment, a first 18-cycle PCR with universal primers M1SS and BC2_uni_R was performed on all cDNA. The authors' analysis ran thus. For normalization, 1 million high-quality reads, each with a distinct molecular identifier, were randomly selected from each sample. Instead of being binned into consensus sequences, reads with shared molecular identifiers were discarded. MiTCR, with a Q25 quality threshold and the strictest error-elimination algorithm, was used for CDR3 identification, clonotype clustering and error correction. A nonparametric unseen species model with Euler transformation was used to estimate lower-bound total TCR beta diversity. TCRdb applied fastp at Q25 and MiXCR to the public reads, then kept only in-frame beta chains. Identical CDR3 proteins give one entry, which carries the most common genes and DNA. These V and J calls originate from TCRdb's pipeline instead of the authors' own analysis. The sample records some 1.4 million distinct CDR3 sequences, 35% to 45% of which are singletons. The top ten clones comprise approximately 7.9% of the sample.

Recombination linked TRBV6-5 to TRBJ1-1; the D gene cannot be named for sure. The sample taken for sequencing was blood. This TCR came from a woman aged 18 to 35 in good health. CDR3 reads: CASSYGELGTEAFF. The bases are TGTGCCAGCAGTTACGGGGAGCTGGGGACTGAAGCTTTCTTT.